The sequence of this TCR beta chain was determined in a study of blood T cell repertoires in COVID-19 (TCRdb year 2020). Concerning the study at large: Samples from collaborators originated in the United States, Italy and Spain and spanned both the acute and convalescent phases of COVID-19. The repertoires were released in a freely available public database intended as a resource for research on the immune response to SARS-CoV-2. Subjects who had been exposed to COVID-19, were actively infected with it, or had recovered from it provided the deeply sampled blood TCRbeta repertoires that made up the dataset. The prospective study material was composed of cDNA or gDNA derived from T cells, B-cell-depleted T cells, or PBMCs. Samples were obtained from the ongoing ImmuneRACE study (first 160 participants) and from 1,200 or so subjects provided by 6 global collaborators. The sample metadata nearly always contained a de-identified subject ID, COVID-19 status, age in years and sex. Where available, HLA class I and class II types were taken from metadata supplied by the sample provider and were not determined by assay-based typing.

The immunoSEQ Assay, a bias-controlled multiplex PCR, was used to amplify TCRbeta CDR3 regions from genomic DNA. As for the authors' bioinformatics: The number of nucleated cells in each sample was estimated by amplification of reference gene primers within the assay. To quantify the absolute abundance of each unique TCRbeta CDR3 rearrangement, sequence reads were collapsed and filtered. For each sample, productive Simpson clonality was calculated as the square root of Simpson's diversity index across productive rearrangements. TCRdb holds this immuneACCESS table with in-frame rearrangements only. Some clones are missing; in checked studies, unresolved V genes explain under half, and the rest has no known cause. V, J and clone size are taken as reported in that table, and D and trimming were inferred from the DNA itself. Within this sample are about 110,000 clones, with roughly 85% of them counted one time only. About 3% of the sample belongs to the ten largest clones.

Whole blood was collected in K2EDTA tubes by collaborating institutions according to the institutions' own protocols. For TCRbeta analysis, collaborators shipped samples as frozen whole blood, isolated PBMCs, or DNA extracted from either of those sample types. Details on this clone: This receptor's antigen is unknown. Per-base qualities were not stored, and no clone one base away is much larger.

The CDR3, from cysteine to phenylalanine, totals 15 residues. Only CDR3 DNA remains: 45 bases, in frame from the first base. Per the germline V gene (reference sequence), MNHEY is the CDR1 and SMNVEV is the CDR2. The junction shows trimming of 3 bases on V and 0 bases on J, and the gene matches do not reach 2 bases of it. Broad study findings and their caveats: The quantity of clinical and demographic metadata differed by source and by participant and was supplied without curation.

The V gene is TRBV27 and the J gene is TRBJ2-1, and TRBD1 matches 7 of the central bases. The sample comprised peripheral blood. The TCR was taken from a middle-aged man with acute or convalescent COVID-19. The DNA sequence reads TGTGCCAGCAGTTTGGGGGACAGCTCCTACAATGAGCAGTTCTTC. Its product reads: CASSLGDSSYNEQFF.